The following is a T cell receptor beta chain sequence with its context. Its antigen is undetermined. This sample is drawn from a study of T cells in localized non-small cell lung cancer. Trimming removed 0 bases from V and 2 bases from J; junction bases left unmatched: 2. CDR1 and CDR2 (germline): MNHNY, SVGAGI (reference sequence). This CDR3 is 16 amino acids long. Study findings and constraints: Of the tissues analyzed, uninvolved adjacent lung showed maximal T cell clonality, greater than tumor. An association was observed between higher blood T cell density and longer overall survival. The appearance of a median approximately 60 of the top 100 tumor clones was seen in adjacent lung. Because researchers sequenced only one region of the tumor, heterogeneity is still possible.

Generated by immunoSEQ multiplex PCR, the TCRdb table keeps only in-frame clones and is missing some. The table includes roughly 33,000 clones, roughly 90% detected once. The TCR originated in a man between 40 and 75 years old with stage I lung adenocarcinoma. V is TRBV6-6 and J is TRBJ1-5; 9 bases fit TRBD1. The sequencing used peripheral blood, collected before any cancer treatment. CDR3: CASSYSQGAGNQPQHF. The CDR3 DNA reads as TGTGCCAGCAGTTACTCACAGGGGGCAGGCAATCAGCCCCAGCATTTT.